In its sample, the clone carrying this TCR beta chain was seen a few times. Methods used by the authors: Amplification with reference gene primers provided the estimates of nucleated cell counts. Profiling relied on immunoSEQ multiplex PCR, and the TCRdb table lists in-frame clones only, not all of them. V and J calls and clone size follow that table, whereas D and trimming were derived from the DNA. There are tens of thousands of clones in the sample; 80% to 85% occur only once, and under 5% lies in the top ten. These data originate in a study of blood T cell repertoires in COVID-19. Overall study context: The samples span acute and convalescent COVID-19 from the United States, Italy and Spain. From T cells, B-cell-depleted T cells, or PBMCs came the material, which was cDNA or gDNA.

The CDR3 extends over 15 amino acids. In germline, CDR1 is MNHEY, CDR2 SVGAGI. V lost 4 bases, J lost 5 bases, and 16 bases lay in between. The receptor's source is a woman aged 60-75 years with acute or convalescent COVID-19. The chain combines TRBV6-5 with TRBJ2-3; possibly TRBD1 for D (6 bases). Sample: peripheral blood. CDR3 DNA sequence: TGTGCCAGCAGTTCACAGGGAAGAGTGGGAGATACGCAGTATTTT. Encoded protein: CASSSQGRVGDTQYF.